This T cell receptor beta chain is drawn from a study of T-cell reconstitution after alpha-beta-depleted transplantation in children (dated by TCRdb to 2016 to 2017). Describing the broader study: The study quantitatively tracked T-cell immune reconstitution after TCRalphabeta/CD19-depleted allogeneic hematopoietic cell transplantation in children using TCR repertoire profiling. Overall results and qualifications from the work: Hyperexpanded clone frequencies declined over subsequent months; after one year, T-cell counts and TCRbeta diversity were mostly attributed to newly produced T cells. About two months after transplant, the apparently early recovery of alphabetaT-cell counts reportedly depended on just several hundred clones that had expanded rapidly and came from non-depleted graft cells. In some patients, the high TCRbeta diversity seen at day 60 was put down to recipient T cells and intrathymic progenitors that had survived conditioning.

Libraries were prepared through PCR. The run used an Illumina HiSeq 2500. Molecular barcoding was employed in the preparation of TCR libraries, with unique molecular identifiers being used to normalize TCRbeta repertoire quantification. TCRdb reanalyzed the raw reads on its own, using fastp at Q25 for trimming and MiXCR for clone calling, and kept in-frame beta chains. All rows with the same CDR3 protein become a single entry with the most common DNA and genes. Across this sample there are roughly 82,000 distinct CDR3 sequences, with roughly 13% seen only once. Of the sample, 27% is held by the ten largest clones. Note on this clonotype: The clone's antigen remains unknown. No much larger clone is present one base from it, and per-base qualities are unavailable.

The treatment or condition label corresponds to: allogeneic hematopoietic cell transplantation with graft depleted of TCRalphabeta T cells and CD19 B cells. TCRalphabeta/CD19-depleted allogeneic hematopoietic cell grafts were given to the transplant recipients, all of whom were children. Trimmed from V: 6 bases; trimmed from J: 5 bases; junction bases lacking a gene match: 12. CDR1 SNHLY and CDR2 FYNNEI are derived from the germline V gene. The CDR3 runs 15 amino acids, cysteine and phenylalanine included. This entry keeps only the CDR3 DNA: 45 bases, framed from base 1. The sequence came from a male patient aged 2 to 10 who had a stem cell transplant for acute lymphoblastic leukemia, so the T cells may come from the graft donor. The specimen comprised PBMCs, mostly from graft donor cells, sampled 180 days after TCRalphabeta/CD19-depleted stem cell transplant. The chain joins TRBV2 to TRBJ1-2; 7 of the junction bases match TRBD1. The CDR3 sequence is CASRATGEVRYGYTF. The DNA reads TGTGCCAGCAGAGCTACAGGGGAGGTGAGGTATGGCTACACCTTC.